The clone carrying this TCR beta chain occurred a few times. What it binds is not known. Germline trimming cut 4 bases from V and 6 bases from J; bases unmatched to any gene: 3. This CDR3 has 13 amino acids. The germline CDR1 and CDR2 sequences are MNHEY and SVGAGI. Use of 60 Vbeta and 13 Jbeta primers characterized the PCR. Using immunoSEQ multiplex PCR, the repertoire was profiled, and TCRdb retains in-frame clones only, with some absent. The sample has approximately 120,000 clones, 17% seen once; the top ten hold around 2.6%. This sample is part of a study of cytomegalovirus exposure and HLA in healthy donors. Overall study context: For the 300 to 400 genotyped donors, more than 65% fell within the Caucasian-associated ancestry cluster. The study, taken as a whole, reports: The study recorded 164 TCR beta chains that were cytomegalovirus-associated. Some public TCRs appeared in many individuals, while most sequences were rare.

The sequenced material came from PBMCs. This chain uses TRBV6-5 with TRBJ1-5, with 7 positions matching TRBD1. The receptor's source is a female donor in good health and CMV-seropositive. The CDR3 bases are TGTGCCAGCAGTTCGACAGGGATTCAGCCCCAGCATTTT. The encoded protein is CASSSTGIQPQHF.